What follows are 27 T cell receptor beta chains derived from one specimen sequenced in a study of identical twins (dated by TCRdb to 2016 to 2017). Receptor libraries were prepared by 5' RACE. Instrument on record: Illumina HiSeq 2000. TCRdb ran its own pipeline on the public reads, namely fastp trimming at Q25 and MiXCR clone calling, and kept in-frame beta chains. Identical CDR3 protein sequences are pooled into one entry, listed with their most common genes and DNA. The sample table holds about 1.7 million distinct CDR3 sequences, of which under 35% were seen once. More than 0.25% of the sample is held by the ten biggest clonotypes. The sample taken for sequencing was cord blood. The receptors here all came from a newborn girl in good health.

In DNA form, the CDR3 reads TGTGCCATCGGACCTACAGGGGGAGAAAATTCACCCCTCCACTTT. It specifies CAIGPTGGENSPLHF. The chain has TRBV10-3 and TRBJ1-6, with 8 bases matching TRBD1. Germline values: CDR1 ENHRY, CDR2 SYGVKD. This CDR3 has 15 amino acids. V trimming: 8 bases; J trimming: 7 bases; junction bases outside the gene matches: 10.

This clonotype was counted between two and nine times. V gene TRBV6-1 combines with J gene TRBJ2-4; 10 bases line up with TRBD1. CDR3 size: 16 residues. J lost 1 base, V lost 2 bases, and 2 bases had no gene match. The germline V gene encodes CDR1 MNHNS and CDR2 SASEGT. CDR3 sequence reads: CASSETGQGAKNIQYF. CDR3 in DNA: TGTGCCAGCAGTGAAACGGGACAGGGGGCCAAAAACATTCAGTACTTC.

This clonotype came up many times. The rearrangement joins TRBV11-2 to TRBJ1-2; maybe TRBD1 (5 bases). Germline V gene sequence: CDR1 SGHAT, CDR2 FQNNGV. The CDR3 covers 12 residues. Deletions cut 2 bases from V and 6 bases from J, with 7 bases between. CDR3 in amino acids: CASSLRGNGYTF. CDR3 DNA sequence: TGTGCCAGCAGCTTAAGGGGTAATGGCTACACCTTC.

V is TRBV27 and J is TRBJ1-4, with TRBD1 matching over 8 bases. CDR3 length equals 15 residues. Germline loops: CDR1 MNHEY, CDR2 SMNVEV (reference sequence). J lost 8 bases, V lost 6 bases, and 11 bases had no gene match. The CDR3 protein is CASRPGTGPGEKLFF. In nucleotides, the CDR3 is TGTGCCAGCAGACCTGGGACAGGCCCTGGGGAAAAACTGTTTTTT.

The sample holds a few counts of this clonotype. The chain joins TRBV6-4 to TRBJ2-1, with D possibly TRBD1 on 5 matching bases. With the DNA end fitting TRBJ2-7 better, the J assignment may be wrong. This CDR3 has 16 amino acids. Germline assignment: CDR1 MRHNA and CDR2 SNTAGT. This chain's CDR3 is CASSVAPQGSYNEQYF. The CDR3 DNA follows: TGTGCCAGCAGTGTAGCCCCTCAGGGTTCCTACAATGAGCAGTACTTC.

The chain combines TRBV3-1 with TRBJ2-2, with D perhaps matching TRBD1 (5 bases). CDR3 size: 15 residues. Germline lookup yields CDR1 LGHDT and CDR2 YNNKEL (reference sequence). Trimming took off 0 bases at V and 7 bases at J, with 12 bases between the two ends. Here the CDR3 reads CASSQDSVGVGELFF. CDR3 DNA: TGTGCCAGCAGCCAAGATTCCGTAGGGGTCGGGGAGCTGTTTTTT.

V usage is TRBV11-2 and J usage is TRBJ2-5; 10 bases map to TRBD2. Germline values: CDR1 SGHAT, CDR2 FQNNGV. CDR3 size: 20 residues. J was trimmed by 11 bases and V by 5 bases; bases with no gene match: 29. The CDR3 region has the DNA TGTGCCAGCAGCCATATACTTAGACGACCGGGACTAGCGTTTTACAATGAGCAGTACTTC. Its translation is CASSHILRRPGLAFYNEQYF.

This clonotype was detected once. V usage is TRBV21-1 and J usage is TRBJ2-3; TRBD2 is taken as the D call from the table, unchecked against the DNA. TRBV21-1 is deemed a pseudogene. CDR3 length equals 16 residues. The DNA of the CDR3 is TGTGCCAGCAGCCAACCTAGCGGGTCTAGCACAGATACGCAGTATTTT. It codes for CASSQPSGSSTDTQYF.

V and J are TRBV10-3 and TRBJ1-2; D gene unclear. V dropped 3 bases and J dropped 8 bases, with 13 bases sitting between them. The CDR3 covers 13 residues. CDR1 and CDR2 from the germline V gene are ENHRY and SYGVKD. The CDR3 DNA is TGTGCCATCAGTGAATCCCTATCGGGGGGCTACACCTTC. Amino acid sequence: CAISESLSGGYTF.

This rearrangement joins TRBV5-1 to TRBJ2-2; TRBD1 is a possible D gene (5 bases). CDR3 length: 15 residues. The ends were cut back, 0 bases at V and 6 bases at J, with 12 bases in the middle. Per the germline V gene, CDR1 is SGHRS and CDR2 is YFSETQ. The CDR3 here is CASSLVAGKAGELFF. For the CDR3, the DNA is TGCGCCAGCAGCTTGGTCGCAGGGAAGGCCGGGGAGCTGTTTTTT.

This chain uses TRBV6-6 with TRBJ1-1; 7 bases align to TRBD1. The CDR3 has 17 residues. The V gene's germline CDR1 is MNHNY and CDR2 SVGAGI (reference sequence). V lost 2 bases to trimming and J lost 1 base; unmatched junction nucleotides: 10. The CDR3 sequence: CASSYRALDRANTEAFF. CDR3 DNA sequence: TGTGCCAGCAGTTACCGAGCCTTAGACAGGGCGAACACTGAAGCTTTCTTT.

The V and J genes are TRBV20-1 and TRBJ2-7, with D possibly being TRBD2 (5 bases). Germline CDR1 and CDR2: DFQATT and SNEGSKA (reference sequence). V lost 7 bases and J 5 bases, leaving 18 bases between the germline ends. The CDR3 consists of 13 residues. The CDR3 here is CSVTRVLRDEQYF. CDR3 sequence (DNA): TGCAGTGTAACTCGGGTCCTGAGGGACGAGCAGTACTTC.

The rearrangement joins TRBV5-1 to TRBJ2-3; D not certain. Germline assignment: CDR1 SGHRS and CDR2 YFSETQ. Trimming stripped 4 bases from V and 3 bases from J, with 15 bases between. CDR3 length equals 15 residues. The CDR3 nucleotides read TGCGCCAGCAGCCCAACCCCAGTTTCAACAGATACGCAGTATTTT. This gives the protein CASSPTPVSTDTQYF.

On this clonotype: This may come from a read error, since a much larger clone is one base off. The chain is built from TRBV10-3 and TRBJ2-4; the D is unclear. The DNA end favors TRBJ2-7, so the J call may be wrong. The CDR3 totals 11 residues. Germline V gene lookup returns CDR1 ENHRY and CDR2 SYGVKD. This CDR3 reads CAISEAHEQYF. DNA of the CDR3: TGTGCCATCAGTGAGGCCCACGAGCAGTACTTC.

V is TRBV4-1 and J is TRBJ2-5, with D perhaps TRBD1 (5 bases). The V gene lost 2 bases and the J gene lost 11 bases, with 24 bases spanning the gap. The CDR3 extends over 16 amino acids. Germline V gene lookup returns CDR1 MGHRA and CDR2 YSYEKL. CDR3 coding DNA: TGCGCCAGCAGCCAACCCGCACGGTTGGGGCACAATGAGCAGTACTTC. Encoded protein: CASSQPARLGHNEQYF.

The V gene is TRBV29-1, the J gene TRBJ2-1; 7 nucleotides align to TRBD2. V lost 5 bases to trimming and J lost 6 bases; unmatched junction nucleotides: 7. This CDR3 comprises 13 residues. Germline values: CDR1 SQVTM, CDR2 ANQGSEA. The CDR3 region is CSVLAGVPNEQFF. The DNA of the CDR3 is TGCAGCGTTCTCGCGGGAGTACCCAATGAGCAGTTCTTC.

To note about this clonotype: This sequence may be a read error, since a much larger clone differs from it by one base. V gene TRBV29-1 combines with J gene TRBJ2-5; D perhaps matches TRBD1 (6 bases). The end of the DNA is better explained by TRBJ2-7, so the J call may be wrong. The CDR3 length is 13 residues. CDR1 is SQVTM and CDR2 is ANQGSEA in the germline V gene. As DNA, the CDR3 is TGCAGCGTTGAAGCGAACAGGGCGCTCGAGCAGTACTTC. It encodes CSVEANRALEQYF.

This chain links TRBV4-2 with TRBJ2-2; D ambiguous. CDR3 size: 14 residues. Trimming took 5 bases from V and 1 from J, leaving 8 bases between them. Germline V lookup: CDR1 LGHNA, CDR2 YNFKEQ. This chain's CDR3 is CASSATWNTGELFF. The CDR3 region has the DNA TGTGCCAGCAGCGCTACTTGGAACACCGGGGAGCTGTTTTTT.

Here the CDR3 reads CASSQLGARITGELFF. CDR3 nucleotide sequence: TGTGCCAGCAGCCAACTTGGGGCTAGGATCACCGGGGAGCTGTTTTTT. This chain links TRBV4-2 with TRBJ2-2, with a weak D call TRBD1 (5 bases). Germline V gene lookup returns CDR1 LGHNA and CDR2 YNFKEQ. This CDR3 contains 16 residues. V lost 2 bases, J lost 4 bases, and 14 bases lay in between.

The chain links TRBV27 to TRBJ2-1, with TRBD2 identical over 9 bases. This CDR3 is built from 14 residues. CDR1 is MNHEY and CDR2 is SMNVEV in the germline V gene (reference sequence). Trimming at V came to 7 bases and at J to 10 bases, leaving 11 bases not matched to a gene. The CDR3 region is CASTPGTSSGEQFF. CDR3 nucleotides: TGTGCCAGCACCCCCGGGACTAGCTCCGGAGAGCAGTTCTTC.

This clonotype was observed a single time. The V gene is TRBV6-2 or TRBV6-3, the J gene TRBJ2-2; D remains ambiguous. Trimming took off 8 bases at V and 4 bases at J, with 14 bases between the two ends. Germline lookup yields CDR1 MNHEY and CDR2 SVGEGT. The CDR3 runs to 14 residues. The CDR3 is CASAPVFATGELFF. The CDR3 nucleotides read TGTGCCAGCGCCCCCGTCTTTGCCACCGGGGAGCTGTTTTTT.

The rearrangement joins TRBV6-6 to TRBJ2-1, with 7 bases that match TRBD2. CDR1 and CDR2 from the germline V gene are MNHNY and SVGAGI (reference sequence). The J segment lost 4 bases and the V segment lost 2 bases, leaving 5 bases of the junction unmatched. The CDR3 contains 15 residues. CDR3: CASSYDPSGYNEQFF. CDR3 DNA: TGTGCCAGCAGTTACGACCCTAGCGGATACAATGAGCAGTTCTTC.

The V call is TRBV5-1, the J call TRBJ2-3; TRBD1 matches at 9 bases. Germline CDR1 and CDR2: SGHRS and YFSETQ. The CDR3 has 16 amino acids. Losses at the gene ends were 3 bases for V and 3 bases for J; bases not matched to a gene: 8. The chain's CDR3 is CASSWGTGRWTDTQYF. CDR3 bases: TGCGCCAGCAGCTGGGGGACAGGGAGGTGGACAGATACGCAGTATTTT.

In the case of this clonotype: The CDR3 carries no conserved terminal phenylalanine or tryptophan, so it likely arises from a read error. V and J are TRBV24-1 and TRBJ1-4; 7 nucleotides agree with TRBD1. CDR1 KGHDR and CDR2 SFDVKD come from the germline V gene. Trimming at V came to 1 base and at J to 11 bases, leaving 6 bases not matched to a gene. CDR3 length: 14 residues. DNA for the CDR3: TGTGCCACCAGTGATTTCATCTTGACAGGGAAACTGTTTTTA. This encodes CATSDFILTGKLFL.

This clonotype was detected many times. V is TRBV15 and J is TRBJ2-7, with D perhaps matching TRBD1 or TRBD2 (6 bases each). The germline V gene has CDR1 LNHNV and CDR2 YYDKDF (reference sequence). CDR3 size: 14 residues. V was cut by 0 bases and J by 3 bases, with 9 bases left in between. CDR3 sequence reads: CATSRDGGGYEQYF. The DNA of the CDR3 is TGTGCCACCAGCAGAGATGGAGGGGGCTACGAGCAGTACTTC.

The V call is TRBV19, the J call TRBJ2-1; the D gene is possibly TRBD2 (6 bases). The V gene lost 6 bases and the J gene lost 3 bases, with 15 bases spanning the gap. Germline V gene lookup returns CDR1 LNHDA and CDR2 SQIVND (reference sequence). There are 15 residues in the CDR3. The CDR3 nucleotides are TGTGCCAGTAGGGCCGGGACTTTACTCTACAATGAGCAGTTCTTC. This translates into CASRAGTLLYNEQFF.

The chain carries TRBV5-1 and TRBJ2-2; D is unclear. CDR1 and CDR2 (germline): SGHRS, YFSETQ. This CDR3 has 16 residues. Trimming removed 0 bases from V and 5 bases from J, with 14 bases in between. Written as DNA, the CDR3 is TGCGCCAGCAGCTTGGTCTTAGCCGCGAGGACCGGGGAGCTGTTTTTT. It is translated as CASSLVLAARTGELFF.